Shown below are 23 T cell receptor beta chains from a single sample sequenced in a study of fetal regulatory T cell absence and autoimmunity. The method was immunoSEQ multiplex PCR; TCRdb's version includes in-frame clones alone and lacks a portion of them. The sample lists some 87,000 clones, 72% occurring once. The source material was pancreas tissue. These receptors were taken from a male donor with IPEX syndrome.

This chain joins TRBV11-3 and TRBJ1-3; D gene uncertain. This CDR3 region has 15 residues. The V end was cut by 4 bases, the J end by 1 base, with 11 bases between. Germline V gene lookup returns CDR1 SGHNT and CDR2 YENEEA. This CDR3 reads CASSSSAPSGNTIYF. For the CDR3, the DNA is TGTGCCAGCAGCTCGTCCGCCCCATCTGGAAACACCATATATTTT. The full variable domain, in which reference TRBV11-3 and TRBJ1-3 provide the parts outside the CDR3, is EAGVVQSPRYKIIEKKQPVAFWCNPISGHNTLYWYLQNLGQGPELLIRYENEEAVDDSQLPKDRFSAERLKGVDSTLKIQPAELGDSAVYLCASSSSAPSGNTIYFGEGSWLTVV.

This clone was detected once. The CDR3 DNA reads TGTGCCAGCAGTCAGGGCACTAACTATGGCTACACCTTC. It encodes CASSQGTNYGYTF. The chain links TRBV27 to TRBJ1-2; TRBD1 is a possible D gene (5 bases). This CDR3 contains 13 residues. V was shortened by 5 bases and J by 0 bases, with 7 bases between the two germline ends. Germline V CDR1 and CDR2: MNHEY, SMNVEV (reference sequence).

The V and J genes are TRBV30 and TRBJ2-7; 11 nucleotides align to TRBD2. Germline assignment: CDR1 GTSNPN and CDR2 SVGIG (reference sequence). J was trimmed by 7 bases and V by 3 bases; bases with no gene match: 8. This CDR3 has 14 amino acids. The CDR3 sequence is CAWSPSRLAGEQYF. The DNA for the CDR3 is TGTGCCTGGAGCCCCTCCAGACTAGCGGGGGAGCAGTACTTC.

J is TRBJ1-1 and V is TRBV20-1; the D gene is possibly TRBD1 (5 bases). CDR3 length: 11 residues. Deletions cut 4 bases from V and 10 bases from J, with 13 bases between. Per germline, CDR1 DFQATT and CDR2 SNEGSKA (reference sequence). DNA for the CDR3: TGCAGTGCTACCGGGGGGGGTGGAGCTTTCTTT. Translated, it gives CSATGGGGAFF.

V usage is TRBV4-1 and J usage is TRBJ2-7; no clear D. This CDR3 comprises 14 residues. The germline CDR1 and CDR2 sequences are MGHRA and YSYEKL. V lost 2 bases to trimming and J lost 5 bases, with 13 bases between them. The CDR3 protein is CASSQIGFSDEQYF. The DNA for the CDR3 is TGCGCCAGCAGCCAAATAGGGTTTAGTGACGAGCAGTACTTC.

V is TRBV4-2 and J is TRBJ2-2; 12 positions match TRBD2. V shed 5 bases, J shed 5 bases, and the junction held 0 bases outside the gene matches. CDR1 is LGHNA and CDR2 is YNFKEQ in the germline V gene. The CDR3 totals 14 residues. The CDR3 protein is CASSGTSGTGELFF. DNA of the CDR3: TGTGCCAGCAGCGGGACTAGCGGGACCGGGGAGCTGTTTTTT.

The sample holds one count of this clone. The CDR3 here is CATSSDVAYEQYF. CDR3 coding DNA: TGTGCCACTTCGTCGGACGTCGCCTACGAGCAGTACTTC. The rearrangement uses TRBV10-3 and TRBJ2-7; D uncertain. The CDR3 covers 13 residues. Per germline, CDR1 ENHRY and CDR2 SYGVKD. Deletions cut 10 bases from V and 2 bases from J, with 15 bases between.

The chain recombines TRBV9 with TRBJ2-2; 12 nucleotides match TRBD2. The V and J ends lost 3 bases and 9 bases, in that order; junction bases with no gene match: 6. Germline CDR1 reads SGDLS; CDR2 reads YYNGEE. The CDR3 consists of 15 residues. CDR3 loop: CASSASGGAPRELFF. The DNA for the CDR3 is TGTGCCAGCAGCGCTAGCGGGGGGGCCCCCCGGGAGCTGTTTTTT.

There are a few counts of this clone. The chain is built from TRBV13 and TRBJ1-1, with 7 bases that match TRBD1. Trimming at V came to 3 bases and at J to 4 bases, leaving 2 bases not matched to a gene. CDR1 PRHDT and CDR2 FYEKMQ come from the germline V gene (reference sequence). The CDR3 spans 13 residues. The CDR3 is CASSFQGGTEAFF. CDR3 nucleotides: TGTGCCAGCAGCTTCCAGGGGGGCACTGAAGCTTTCTTT.

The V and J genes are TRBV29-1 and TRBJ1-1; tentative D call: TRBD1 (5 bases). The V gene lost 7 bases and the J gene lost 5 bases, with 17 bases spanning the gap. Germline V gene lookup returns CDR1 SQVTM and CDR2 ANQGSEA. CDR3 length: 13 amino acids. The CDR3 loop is CSGYGGRWTEAFF. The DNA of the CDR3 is TGCAGCGGCTACGGGGGGAGGTGGACTGAAGCTTTCTTT.

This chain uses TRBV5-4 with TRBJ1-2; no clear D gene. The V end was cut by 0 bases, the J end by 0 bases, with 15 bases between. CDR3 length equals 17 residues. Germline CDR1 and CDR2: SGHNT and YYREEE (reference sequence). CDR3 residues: CASSLEIGRPSNYGYTF. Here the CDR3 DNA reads TGTGCCAGCAGCTTGGAGATCGGTCGGCCTTCTAACTATGGCTACACCTTC.

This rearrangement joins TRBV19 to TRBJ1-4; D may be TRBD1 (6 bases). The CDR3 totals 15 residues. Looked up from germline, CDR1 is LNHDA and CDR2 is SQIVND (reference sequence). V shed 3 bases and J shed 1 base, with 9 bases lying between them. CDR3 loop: CASSMEGGTNEKLFF. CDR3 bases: TGTGCCAGTAGTATGGAGGGGGGAACTAATGAAAAACTGTTTTTT. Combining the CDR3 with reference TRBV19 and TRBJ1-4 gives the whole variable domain DGGITQSPKYLFRKEGQNVTLSCEQNLNHDAMYWYRQDPGQGLRLIYYSQIVNDFQKGDIAEGYSVSREKKESFPLTVTSAQKNPTAFYLCASSMEGGTNEKLFFGSGTQLSVL.

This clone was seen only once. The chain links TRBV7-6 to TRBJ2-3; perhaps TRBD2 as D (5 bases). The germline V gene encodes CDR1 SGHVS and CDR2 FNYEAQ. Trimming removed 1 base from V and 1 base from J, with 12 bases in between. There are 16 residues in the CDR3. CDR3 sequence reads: CASSLDLASGTDTQYF. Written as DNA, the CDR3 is TGTGCCAGCAGCTTAGACCTAGCATCGGGCACAGATACGCAGTATTTT.

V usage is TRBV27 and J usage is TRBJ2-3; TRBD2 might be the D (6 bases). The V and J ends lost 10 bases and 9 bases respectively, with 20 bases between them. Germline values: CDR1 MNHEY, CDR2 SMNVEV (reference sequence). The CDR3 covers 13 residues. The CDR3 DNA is TGTGCCATCCGGGACTTCTCGACGAGGACGCAGTATTTT. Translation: CAIRDFSTRTQYF.

Here the CDR3 reads CASSPGGAGANVLTF. The CDR3 DNA sequence: TGTGCCAGCAGCCCTGGCGGGGCTGGGGCCAACGTCCTGACTTTC. V and J are TRBV11-3 and TRBJ2-6; the D gene is possibly TRBD2 (6 bases). Between the trimmed V and J ends, which lost 5 bases and 2 bases, there was a span of 10 bases. CDR1 SGHNT and CDR2 YENEEA come from the germline V gene. The CDR3 consists of 15 residues.

CDR3 nucleotide sequence: TGTGCCAGCAGCGGAGGACTAGCGACGTACCAAGAGACCCAGTACTTC. As protein: CASSGGLATYQETQYF. The chain is built from TRBV9 and TRBJ2-5; TRBD2 agrees at 9 bases. CDR1 and CDR2 (germline): SGDLS, YYNGEE. Trimming took 3 bases from V and 0 from J; bases not matched to a gene: 6. CDR3 size: 16 residues.

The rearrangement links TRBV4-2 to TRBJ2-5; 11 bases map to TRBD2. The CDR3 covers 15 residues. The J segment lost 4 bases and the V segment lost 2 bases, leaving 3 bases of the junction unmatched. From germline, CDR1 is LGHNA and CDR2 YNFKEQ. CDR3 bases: TGTGCCAGCAGCCAACTAGCGGGGGGTGGAGAGACCCAGTACTTC. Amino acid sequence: CASSQLAGGGETQYF.

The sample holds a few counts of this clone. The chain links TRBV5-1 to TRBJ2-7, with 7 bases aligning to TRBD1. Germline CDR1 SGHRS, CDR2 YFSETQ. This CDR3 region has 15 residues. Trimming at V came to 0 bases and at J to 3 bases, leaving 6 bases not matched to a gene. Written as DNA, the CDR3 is TGCGCCAGCAGCTTGGCACCCGGGACAGTCTACGAGCAGTACTTC. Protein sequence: CASSLAPGTVYEQYF.

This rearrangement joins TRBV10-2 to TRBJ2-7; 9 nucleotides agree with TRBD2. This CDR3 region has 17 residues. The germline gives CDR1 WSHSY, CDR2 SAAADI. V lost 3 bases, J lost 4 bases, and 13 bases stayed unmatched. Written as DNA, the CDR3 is TGCGCCAGCAGTGATCTATCCGGGCTAGCGGGGCCGTACGAGCAGTACTTC. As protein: CASSDLSGLAGPYEQYF.

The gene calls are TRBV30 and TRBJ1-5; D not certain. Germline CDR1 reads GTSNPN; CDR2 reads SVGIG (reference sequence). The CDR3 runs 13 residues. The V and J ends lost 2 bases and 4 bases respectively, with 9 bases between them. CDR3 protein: CAWSPQENQPQHF. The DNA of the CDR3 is TGTGCCTGGAGTCCCCAGGAGAATCAGCCCCAGCATTTT.

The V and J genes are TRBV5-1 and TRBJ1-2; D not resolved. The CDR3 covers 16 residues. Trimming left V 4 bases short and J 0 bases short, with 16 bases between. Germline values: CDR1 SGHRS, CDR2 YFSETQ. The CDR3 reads CASSPTPATANYGYTF. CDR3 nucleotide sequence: TGCGCCAGCAGCCCGACGCCAGCAACGGCTAACTATGGCTACACCTTC.

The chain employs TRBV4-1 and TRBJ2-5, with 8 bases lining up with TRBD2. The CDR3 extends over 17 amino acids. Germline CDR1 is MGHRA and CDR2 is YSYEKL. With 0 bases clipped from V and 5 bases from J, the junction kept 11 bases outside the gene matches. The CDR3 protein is CASSQDQAGAPRETQYF. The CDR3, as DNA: TGCGCCAGCAGCCAAGATCAAGCGGGGGCCCCTAGGGAGACCCAGTACTTC.

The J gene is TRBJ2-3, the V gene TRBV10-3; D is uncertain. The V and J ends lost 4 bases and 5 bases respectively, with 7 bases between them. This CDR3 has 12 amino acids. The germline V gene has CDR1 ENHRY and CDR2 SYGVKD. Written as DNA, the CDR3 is TGTGCCATCAGTGGCCAAGGAGATACGCAGTATTTT. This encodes CAISGQGDTQYF.